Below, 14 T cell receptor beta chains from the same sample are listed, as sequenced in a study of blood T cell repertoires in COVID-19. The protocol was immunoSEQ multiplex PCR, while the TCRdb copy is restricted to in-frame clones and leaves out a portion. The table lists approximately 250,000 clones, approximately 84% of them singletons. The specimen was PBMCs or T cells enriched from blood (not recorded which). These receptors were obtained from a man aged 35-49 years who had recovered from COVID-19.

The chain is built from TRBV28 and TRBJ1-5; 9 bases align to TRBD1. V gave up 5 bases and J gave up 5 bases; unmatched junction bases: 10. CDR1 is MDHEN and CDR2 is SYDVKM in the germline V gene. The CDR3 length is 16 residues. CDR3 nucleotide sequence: TGTGCCAGCAGTACTACTGCTCGGACAGGGGATCAGCCCCAGCATTTT. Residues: CASSTTARTGDQPQHF.

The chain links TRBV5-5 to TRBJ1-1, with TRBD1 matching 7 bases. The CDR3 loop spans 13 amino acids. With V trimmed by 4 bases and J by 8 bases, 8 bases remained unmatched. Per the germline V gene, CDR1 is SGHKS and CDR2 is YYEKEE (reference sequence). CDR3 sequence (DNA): TGTGCCAGCAGCCCGACGGACAGGAGAGAAGCTTTCTTT. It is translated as CASSPTDRREAFF.

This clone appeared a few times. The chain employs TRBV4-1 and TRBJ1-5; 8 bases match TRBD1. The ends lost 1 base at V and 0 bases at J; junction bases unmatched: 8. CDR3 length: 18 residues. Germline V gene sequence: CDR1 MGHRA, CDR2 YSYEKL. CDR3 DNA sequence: TGCGCCAGCAGCCAAGTTCCCTCAGGGGGCTCTAGCAATCAGCCCCAGCATTTT. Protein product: CASSQVPSGGSSNQPQHF.

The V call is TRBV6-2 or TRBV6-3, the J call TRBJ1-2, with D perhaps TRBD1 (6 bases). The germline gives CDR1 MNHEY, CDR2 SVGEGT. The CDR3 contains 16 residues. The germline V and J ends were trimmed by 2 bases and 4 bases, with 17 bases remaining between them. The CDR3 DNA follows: TGTGCCAGCAGTTACCACCAGGACAGACCGACCTATGGCTACACCTTC. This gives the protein CASSYHQDRPTYGYTF.

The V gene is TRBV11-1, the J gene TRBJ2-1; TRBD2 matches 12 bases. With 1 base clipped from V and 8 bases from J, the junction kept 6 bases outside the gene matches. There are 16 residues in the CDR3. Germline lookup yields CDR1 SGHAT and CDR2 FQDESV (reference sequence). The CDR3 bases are TGTGCCAGCAGCTTAGGGCTAGCGGGAGGGCTGGATGAGCAGTTCTTC. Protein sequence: CASSLGLAGGLDEQFF.

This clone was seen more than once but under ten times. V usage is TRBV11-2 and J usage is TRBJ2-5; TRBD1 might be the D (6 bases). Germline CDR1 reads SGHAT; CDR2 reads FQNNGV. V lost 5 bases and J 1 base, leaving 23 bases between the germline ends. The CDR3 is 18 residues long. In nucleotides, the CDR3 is TGTGCCAGCAGCCCTCCGAGGGGGTGGCAGGCCCCCCAAGAGACCCAGTACTTC. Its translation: CASSPPRGWQAPQETQYF.

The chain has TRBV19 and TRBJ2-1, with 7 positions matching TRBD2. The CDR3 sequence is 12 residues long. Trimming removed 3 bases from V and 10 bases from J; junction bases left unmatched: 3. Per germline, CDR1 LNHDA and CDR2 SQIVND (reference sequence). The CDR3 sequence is CASSIPGGEQFF. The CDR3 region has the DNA TGTGCCAGTAGTATTCCGGGGGGAGAGCAGTTCTTC. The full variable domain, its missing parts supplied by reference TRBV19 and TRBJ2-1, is DGGITQSPKYLFRKEGQNVTLSCEQNLNHDAMYWYRQDPGQGLRLIYYSQIVNDFQKGDIAEGYSVSREKKESFPLTVTSAQKNPTAFYLCASSIPGGEQFFGPGTRLTVL.

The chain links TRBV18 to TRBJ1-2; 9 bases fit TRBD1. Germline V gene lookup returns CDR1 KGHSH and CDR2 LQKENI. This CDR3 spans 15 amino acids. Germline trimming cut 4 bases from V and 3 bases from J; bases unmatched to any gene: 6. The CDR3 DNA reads TGTGCCAGCTCACAAGGACAGGGGTACGACTATGGCTACACCTTC. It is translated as CASSQGQGYDYGYTF.

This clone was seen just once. In DNA form, the CDR3 reads TGTGCCAGCAGCCCCCAGTTTACAGGGGCCGGCTATGGCTACACCTTC. Translating gives CASSPQFTGAGYGYTF. The gene calls are TRBV7-2 and TRBJ1-2; 7 bases are shared with TRBD1. CDR3 length equals 16 residues. J lost 4 bases, V lost 5 bases, and 13 bases had no gene match. Looked up from germline, CDR1 is SGHTA and CDR2 is FQGNSA.

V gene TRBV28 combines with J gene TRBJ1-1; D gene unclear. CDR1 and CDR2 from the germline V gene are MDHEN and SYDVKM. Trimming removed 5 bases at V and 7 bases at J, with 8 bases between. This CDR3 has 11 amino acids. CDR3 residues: CASSTGFEAFF. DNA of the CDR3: TGTGCCAGCAGTACGGGATTTGAAGCTTTCTTT.

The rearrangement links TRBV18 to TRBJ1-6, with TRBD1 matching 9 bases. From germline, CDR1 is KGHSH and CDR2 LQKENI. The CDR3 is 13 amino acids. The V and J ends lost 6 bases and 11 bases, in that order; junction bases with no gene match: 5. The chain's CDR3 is CASSRDRETPLHF. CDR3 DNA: TGTGCCAGCTCCCGGGACAGGGAAACACCCCTCCACTTT.

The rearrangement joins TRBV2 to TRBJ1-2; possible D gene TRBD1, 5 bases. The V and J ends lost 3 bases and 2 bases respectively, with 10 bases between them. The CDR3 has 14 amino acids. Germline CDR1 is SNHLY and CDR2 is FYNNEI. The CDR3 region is CASSDRAGNYGYTF. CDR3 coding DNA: TGTGCCAGCAGTGATAGGGCAGGGAACTATGGCTACACCTTC.

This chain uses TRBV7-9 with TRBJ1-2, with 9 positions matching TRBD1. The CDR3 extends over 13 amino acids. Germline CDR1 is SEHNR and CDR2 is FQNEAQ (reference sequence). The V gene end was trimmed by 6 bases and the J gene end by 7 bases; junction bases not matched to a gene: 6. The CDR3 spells CASRRTGEGGYTF. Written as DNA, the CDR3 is TGTGCCAGCAGAAGGACAGGGGAGGGTGGCTACACCTTC. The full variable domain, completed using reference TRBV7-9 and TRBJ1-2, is DTGVSQNPRHKITKRGQNVTFRCDPISEHNRLYWYRQTLGQGPEFLTYFQNEAQLEKSRLLSDRFSAERPKGSFSTLEIQRTEQGDSAMYLCASRRTGEGGYTFGSGTRLTVV.

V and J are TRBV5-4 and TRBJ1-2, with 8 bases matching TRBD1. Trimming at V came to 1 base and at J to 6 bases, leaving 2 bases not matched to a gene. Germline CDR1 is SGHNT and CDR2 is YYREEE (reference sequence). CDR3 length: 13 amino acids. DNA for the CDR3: TGTGCCAGCAGCTTGCAGGGGGCAGATGGCTACACCTTC. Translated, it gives CASSLQGADGYTF. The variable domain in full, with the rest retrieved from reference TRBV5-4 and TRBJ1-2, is ETGVTQSPTHLIKTRGQQVTLRCSSQSGHNTVSWYQQALGQGPQFIFQYYREEENGRGNFPPRFSGLQFPNYSSELNVNALELDDSALYLCASSLQGADGYTFGSGTRLTVV.